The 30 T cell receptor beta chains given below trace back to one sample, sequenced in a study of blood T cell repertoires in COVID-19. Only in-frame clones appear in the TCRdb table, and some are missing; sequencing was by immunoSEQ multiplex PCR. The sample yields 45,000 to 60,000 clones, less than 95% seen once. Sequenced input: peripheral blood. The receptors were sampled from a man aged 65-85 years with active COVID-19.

The CDR3 protein is CASSQGGGTQYF. The CDR3 region has the DNA TGCGCCAGCAGCCAAGGGGGAGGGACGCAGTATTTT. V and J are TRBV4-3 and TRBJ2-3; TRBD2 matches 7 bases. The junction had 1 base not matched to a gene; V was cut back by 1 base and J by 9 bases. The CDR3 is made up of 12 amino acids. From germline, CDR1 is LGHNA and CDR2 YSLEER.

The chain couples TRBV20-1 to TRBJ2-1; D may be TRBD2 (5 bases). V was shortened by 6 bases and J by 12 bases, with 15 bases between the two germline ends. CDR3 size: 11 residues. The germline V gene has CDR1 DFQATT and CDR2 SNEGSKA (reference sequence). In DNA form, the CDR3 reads TGCAGTGCCAACAAGGTGGAGGTGCAGTTCTTC. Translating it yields CSANKVEVQFF.

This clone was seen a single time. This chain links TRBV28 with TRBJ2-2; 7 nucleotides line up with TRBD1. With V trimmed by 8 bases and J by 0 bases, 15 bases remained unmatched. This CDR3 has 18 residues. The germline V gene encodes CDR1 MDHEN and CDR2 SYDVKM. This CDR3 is CASLSGGLTDANTGELFF. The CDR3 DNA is TGTGCCAGCCTCTCAGGGGGTTTGACAGATGCGAACACCGGGGAGCTGTTTTTT.

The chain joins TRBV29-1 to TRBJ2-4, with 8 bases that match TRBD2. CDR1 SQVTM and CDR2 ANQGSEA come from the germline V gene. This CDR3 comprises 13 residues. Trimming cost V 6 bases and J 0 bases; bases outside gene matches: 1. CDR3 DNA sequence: TGCAGCGTCCGGGGGGGAGCCAAAAACATTCAGTACTTC. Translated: CSVRGGAKNIQYF.

The CDR3 loop reads CASSWGTSSGQFF. The CDR3 DNA sequence: TGCGCCAGCAGCTGGGGGACTTCCTCGGGGCAGTTCTTC. The chain joins TRBV5-1 to TRBJ2-1, with a tentative D call TRBD2 (6 bases). In germline, CDR1 is SGHRS, CDR2 YFSETQ. The CDR3 is 13 amino acids. The V and J ends lost 3 bases and 12 bases respectively, with 16 bases between them.

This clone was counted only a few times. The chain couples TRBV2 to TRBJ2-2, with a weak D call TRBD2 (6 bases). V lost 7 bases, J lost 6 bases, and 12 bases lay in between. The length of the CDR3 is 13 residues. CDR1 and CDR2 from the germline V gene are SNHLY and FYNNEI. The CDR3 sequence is CASMEGPAGELFF. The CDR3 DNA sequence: TGTGCCAGCATGGAGGGGCCAGCCGGGGAGCTGTTTTTT.

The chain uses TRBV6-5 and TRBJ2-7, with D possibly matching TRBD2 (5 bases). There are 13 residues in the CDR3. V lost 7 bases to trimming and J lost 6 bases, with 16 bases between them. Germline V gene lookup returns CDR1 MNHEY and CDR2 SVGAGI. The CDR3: CASTTSGGIEQYF. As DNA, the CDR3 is TGTGCCAGCACTACAAGCGGCGGCATCGAGCAGTACTTC.

In DNA form, the CDR3 reads TGTGCCAGTAATCTTTCGGGACAGGATAGCAATCAGCCCCAGCATTTT. Protein sequence: CASNLSGQDSNQPQHF. This chain links TRBV19 with TRBJ1-5; 8 bases are shared with TRBD1. Per germline, CDR1 LNHDA and CDR2 SQIVND (reference sequence). The CDR3 length is 16 residues. The ends lost 7 bases at V and 0 bases at J; junction bases unmatched: 8.

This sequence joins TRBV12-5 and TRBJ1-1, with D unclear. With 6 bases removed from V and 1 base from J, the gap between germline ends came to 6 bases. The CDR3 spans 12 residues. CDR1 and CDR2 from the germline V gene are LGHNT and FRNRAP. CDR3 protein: CASGERNTEAFF. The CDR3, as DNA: TGTGCTAGTGGCGAGAGGAACACTGAAGCTTTCTTT.

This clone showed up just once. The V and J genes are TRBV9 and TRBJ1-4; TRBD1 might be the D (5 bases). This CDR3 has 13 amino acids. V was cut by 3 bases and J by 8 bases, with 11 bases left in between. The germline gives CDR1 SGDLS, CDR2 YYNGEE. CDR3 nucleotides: TGTGCCAGCAGCGCTCAGGGTGGGGAAAAACTGTTTTTT. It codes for CASSAQGGEKLFF.

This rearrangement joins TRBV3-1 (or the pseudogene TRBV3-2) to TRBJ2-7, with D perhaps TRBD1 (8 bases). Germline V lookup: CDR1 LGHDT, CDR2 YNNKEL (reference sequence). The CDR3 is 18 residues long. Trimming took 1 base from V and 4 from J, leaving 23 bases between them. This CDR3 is CASSQVLGEGTGLYEQYF. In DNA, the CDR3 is TGTGCCAGCAGCCAAGTGTTGGGGGAGGGGACAGGTCTATACGAGCAGTACTTC.

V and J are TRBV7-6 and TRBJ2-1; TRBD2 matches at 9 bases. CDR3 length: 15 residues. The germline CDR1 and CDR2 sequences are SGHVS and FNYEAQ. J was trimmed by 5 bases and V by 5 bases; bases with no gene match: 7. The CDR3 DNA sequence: TGTGCCAGCAGCCCGCGGGGGGGGGCCGACAATGAGCAGTTCTTC. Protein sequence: CASSPRGGADNEQFF.

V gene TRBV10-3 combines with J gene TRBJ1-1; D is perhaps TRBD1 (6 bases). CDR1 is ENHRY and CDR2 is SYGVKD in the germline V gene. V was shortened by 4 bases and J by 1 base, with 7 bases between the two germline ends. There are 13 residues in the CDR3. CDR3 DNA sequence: TGTGCCATCAGTGGGGGACAGAACACTGAAGCTTTCTTT. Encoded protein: CAISGGQNTEAFF.

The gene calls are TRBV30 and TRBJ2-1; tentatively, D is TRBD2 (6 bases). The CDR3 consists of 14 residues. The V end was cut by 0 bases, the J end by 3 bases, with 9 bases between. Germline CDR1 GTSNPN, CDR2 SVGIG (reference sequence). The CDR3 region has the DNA TGTGCCTGGAGTGTGGCGGGAAACTACAATGAGCAGTTCTTC. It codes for CAWSVAGNYNEQFF.

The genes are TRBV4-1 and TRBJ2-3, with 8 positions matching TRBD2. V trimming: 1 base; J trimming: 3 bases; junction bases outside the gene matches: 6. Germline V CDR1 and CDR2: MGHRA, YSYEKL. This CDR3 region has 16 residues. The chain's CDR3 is CASSQARTSRTDTQYF. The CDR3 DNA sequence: TGCGCCAGCAGCCAAGCCCGGACTAGCCGAACAGATACGCAGTATTTT.

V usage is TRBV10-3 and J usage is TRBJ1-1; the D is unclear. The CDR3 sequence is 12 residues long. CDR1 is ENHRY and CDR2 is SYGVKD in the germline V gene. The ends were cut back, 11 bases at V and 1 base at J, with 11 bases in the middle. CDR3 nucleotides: TGTGCCTCTGGACGGGAGAACACTGAAGCTTTCTTT. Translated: CASGRENTEAFF.

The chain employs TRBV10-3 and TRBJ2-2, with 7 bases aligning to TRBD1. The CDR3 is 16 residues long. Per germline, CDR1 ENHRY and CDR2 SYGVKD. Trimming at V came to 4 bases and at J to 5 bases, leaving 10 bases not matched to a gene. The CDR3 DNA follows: TGTGCCATCAGTGGCGCCGACGACAGGGTTACCGGGGAGCTGTTTTTT. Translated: CAISGADDRVTGELFF.

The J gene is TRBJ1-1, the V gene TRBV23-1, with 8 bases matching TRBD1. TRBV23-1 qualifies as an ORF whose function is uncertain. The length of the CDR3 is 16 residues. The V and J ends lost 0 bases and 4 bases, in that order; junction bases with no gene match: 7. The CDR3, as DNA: TGCGCCAGCAGTCAATCGGCAGGGGGCGAAGTCACTGAAGCTTTCTTT. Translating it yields CASSQSAGGEVTEAFF.

The CDR3 reads CASNPTGENYGYTF. In DNA, the CDR3 is TGTGCCAGCAACCCGACAGGGGAGAACTATGGCTACACCTTC. This chain uses TRBV7-9 with TRBJ1-2; 8 positions agree with TRBD1. The CDR3 loop spans 14 amino acids. Germline loops: CDR1 SEHNR, CDR2 FQNEAQ (reference sequence). Trimming removed 7 bases from V and 2 bases from J; junction bases left unmatched: 6.

The CDR3 is CASSLPSVPQVANTGELFF. The CDR3, as DNA: TGTGCCAGCAGTTTACCGTCCGTCCCACAGGTCGCGAACACCGGGGAGCTGTTTTTT. This chain joins TRBV28 and TRBJ2-2; the D gene is possibly TRBD1 (5 bases). The CDR3 is 19 amino acids. CDR1 is MDHEN, CDR2 SYDVKM, per germline. Trimming took 2 bases from V and 0 from J, leaving 19 bases between them.

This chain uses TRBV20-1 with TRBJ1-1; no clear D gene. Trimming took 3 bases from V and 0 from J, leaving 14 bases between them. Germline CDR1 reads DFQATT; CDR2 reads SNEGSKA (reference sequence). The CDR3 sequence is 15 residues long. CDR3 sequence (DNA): TGCAGTGCTAGTGAGGCAGGCAAAATGAACACTGAAGCTTTCTTT. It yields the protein CSASEAGKMNTEAFF.

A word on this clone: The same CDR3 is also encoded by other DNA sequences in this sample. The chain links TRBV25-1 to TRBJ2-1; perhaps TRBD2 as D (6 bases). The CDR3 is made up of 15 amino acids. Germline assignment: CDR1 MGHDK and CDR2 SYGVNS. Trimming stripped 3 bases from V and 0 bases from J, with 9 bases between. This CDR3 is CASSEAGSSYNEQFF. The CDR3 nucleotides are TGTGCCAGCAGTGAGGCGGGGAGCTCCTACAATGAGCAGTTCTTC. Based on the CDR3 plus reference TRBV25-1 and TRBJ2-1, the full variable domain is EADIYQTPRYLVIGTGKKITLECSQTMGHDKMYWYQQDPGMELHLIHYSYGVNSTEKGDLSSESTVSRIRTEHFPLTLESARPSHTSQYLCASSEAGSSYNEQFFGPGTRLTVL.

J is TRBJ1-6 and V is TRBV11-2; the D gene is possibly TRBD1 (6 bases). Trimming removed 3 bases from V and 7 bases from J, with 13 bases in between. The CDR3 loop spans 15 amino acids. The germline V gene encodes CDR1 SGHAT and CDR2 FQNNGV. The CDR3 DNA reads TGTGCCAGCAGCTTCCAGGGGCGAGGCAATTCACCCCTCCACTTT. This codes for CASSFQGRGNSPLHF.

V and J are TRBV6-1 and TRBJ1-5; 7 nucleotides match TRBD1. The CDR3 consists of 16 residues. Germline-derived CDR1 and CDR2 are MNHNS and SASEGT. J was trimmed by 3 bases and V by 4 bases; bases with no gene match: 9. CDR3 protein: CASSAGRQGFNQPQHF. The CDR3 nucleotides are TGTGCCAGCAGTGCCGGCCGACAGGGCTTCAATCAGCCCCAGCATTTT.

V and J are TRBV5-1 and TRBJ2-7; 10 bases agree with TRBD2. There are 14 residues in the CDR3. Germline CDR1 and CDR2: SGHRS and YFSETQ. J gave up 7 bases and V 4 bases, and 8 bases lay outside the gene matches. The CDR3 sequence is CASSGSGGAREQYF. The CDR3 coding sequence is TGCGCCAGCAGCGGAAGCGGGGGGGCCCGGGAGCAGTACTTC.

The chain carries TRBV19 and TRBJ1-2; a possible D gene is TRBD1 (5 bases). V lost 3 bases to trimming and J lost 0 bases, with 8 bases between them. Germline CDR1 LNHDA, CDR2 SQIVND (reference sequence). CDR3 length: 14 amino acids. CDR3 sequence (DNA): TGTGCCAGTAGTATCAGGGCCGCTAACTATGGCTACACCTTC. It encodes CASSIRAANYGYTF.

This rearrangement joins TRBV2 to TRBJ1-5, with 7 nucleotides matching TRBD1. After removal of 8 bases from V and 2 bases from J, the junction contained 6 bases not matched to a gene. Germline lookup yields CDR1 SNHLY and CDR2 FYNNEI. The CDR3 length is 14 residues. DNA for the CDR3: TGTGCCAGCGCAGGACAGGCGGGCAATCAGCCCCAGCATTTT. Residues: CASAGQAGNQPQHF.

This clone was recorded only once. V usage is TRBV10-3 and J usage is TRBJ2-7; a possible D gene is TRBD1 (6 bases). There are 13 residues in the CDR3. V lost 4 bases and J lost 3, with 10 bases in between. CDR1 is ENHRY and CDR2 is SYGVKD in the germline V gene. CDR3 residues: CAISGEQGYEQYF. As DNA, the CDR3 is TGTGCCATCAGTGGGGAACAGGGCTACGAGCAGTACTTC.

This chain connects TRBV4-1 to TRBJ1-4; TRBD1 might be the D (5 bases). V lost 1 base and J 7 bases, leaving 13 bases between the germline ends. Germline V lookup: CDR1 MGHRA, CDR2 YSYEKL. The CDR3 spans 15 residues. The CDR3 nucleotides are TGCGCCAGCAGCCAAGGACAGACGATCGGTGAAAAACTGTTTTTT. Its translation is CASSQGQTIGEKLFF.

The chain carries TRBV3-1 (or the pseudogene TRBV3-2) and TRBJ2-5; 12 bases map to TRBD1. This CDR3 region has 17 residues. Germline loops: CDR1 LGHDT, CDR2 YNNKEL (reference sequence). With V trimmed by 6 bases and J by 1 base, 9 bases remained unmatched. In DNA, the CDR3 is TGTGCCAGCAGTGGAGAGGGACAGGGGGCCCTCCAAGAGACCCAGTACTTC. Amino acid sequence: CASSGEGQGALQETQYF.